A single T cell receptor beta chain is shown here with its context. The antigen is unknown. Separate cDNA molecules each had unique molecular identifiers attached to them. TCRdb re-called the 5' RACE reads through MiXCR, storing one row per CDR3 protein. The sample gives approximately 34,000 distinct CDR3 sequences, 5% to 6% of which show up once; approximately 6% is in the top ten. J lost 3 bases, V lost 0 bases, and 6 bases had no gene match. The CDR3 consists of 16 residues. This sample was included in a study of early T cells in non-severe SARS-CoV-2 infection. Study-level findings and limits: In VDJdb matching, anti-spike CD8 responses were favored while private and CD4 specificities went missing.

This receptor was identified in an adult who was a healthcare worker with PCR-confirmed SARS-CoV-2 infection or an uninfected control (not recorded which). This chain connects TRBV12-3 or TRBV12-4 to TRBJ1-1; 8 nucleotides line up with TRBD1. This specimen consisted of whole blood, obtained at baseline. The CDR3 region has the DNA TGTGCCAGCAGTTTAGCCAGGGGGCTTAGTTACACTGAAGCTTTCTTT. As protein: CASSLARGLSYTEAFF.